These 7 T cell receptor beta chains originate from one sample sequenced in a study of liver allograft versus peripheral blood T cells. The overall study: Peripheral blood of the recipients supplied T cell receptor repertoires that were compared with those in transplanted livers.

TCRdb fed the reads into MiXCR, producing one record per CDR3 protein. The sample lists 7,000 to 9,000 distinct CDR3 sequences, less than 20% seen once, with under 4.5% in the top ten. These TCRs come from a human patient who had a liver transplant. Some T cells may possibly be graft donor cells.

In its sample, this clonotype is medium-sized. This rearrangement joins TRBV24-1 to TRBJ1-2; unclear D gene. Germline values: CDR1 KGHDR, CDR2 SFDVKD. The CDR3 loop spans 13 amino acids. Trimming stripped 6 bases from V and 2 bases from J, with 9 bases between. CDR3 loop: CATSRDGNYGYTF. Here the CDR3 DNA reads TGTGCCACCAGTCGAGACGGGAACTATGGCTACACCTTC.

This clonotype qualifies as medium-sized (0.01 to 0.1%). The rearrangement links TRBV18 to TRBJ2-5, with TRBD2 matching 8 bases. Germline V lookup: CDR1 KGHSH, CDR2 LQKENI. Trimming removed 3 bases from V and 2 bases from J; junction bases left unmatched: 5. This CDR3 is 15 amino acids long. This CDR3 is CASSPSGGGQETQYF. In DNA form, the CDR3 reads TGTGCCAGCTCACCCTCCGGGGGGGGACAAGAGACCCAGTACTTC.

This clonotype appeared a few times. The chain links TRBV30 to TRBJ2-5; 7 positions match TRBD1. This CDR3 region has 20 residues. Germline V gives CDR1 GTSNPN, CDR2 SVGIG (reference sequence). The V and J ends lost 2 bases and 1 base, in that order; junction bases with no gene match: 22. The CDR3 coding sequence is TGTGCCTGGAGTTCTTCCCCCCTTACGCTACAGGGGCTGCGCCAAGAGACCCAGTACTTC. This codes for CAWSSSPLTLQGLRQETQYF.

This clonotype appeared a few times. This rearrangement joins TRBV28 to TRBJ1-4, with TRBD1 matching 7 bases. CDR3 length equals 15 residues. V shed 4 bases and J 8 bases; nucleotides not matched to a gene: 10. Germline-derived CDR1 and CDR2 are MDHEN and SYDVKM. The CDR3 DNA is TGTGCCAGCAGTTCGCCCCATGGGACAGCCGAAAAACTGTTTTTT. Translated: CASSSPHGTAEKLFF.

This clonotype has only a few counts. This chain links TRBV25-1 with TRBJ1-1; 8 nucleotides match TRBD1. Germline values: CDR1 MGHDK, CDR2 SYGVNS. V lost 3 bases and J lost 5; bases outside the gene matches: 8. CDR3 size: 15 residues. The CDR3 region is CASSEWGRGQTEAFF. The CDR3 DNA reads as TGTGCCAGCAGTGAGTGGGGCAGGGGGCAGACTGAAGCTTTCTTT.

This clonotype has a count of ten or more. The CDR3 nucleotides read TGTGCCAGCAGCCTGATGGGGGCTAACTATGGCTACACCTTC. Amino acids: CASSLMGANYGYTF. The rearrangement links TRBV9 to TRBJ1-2, with a possible D match to TRBD1 (5 bases). Germline V lookup: CDR1 SGDLS, CDR2 YYNGEE. The CDR3 sequence is 14 residues long. The V gene lost 4 bases and the J gene lost 0 bases, with 10 bases spanning the gap.

The chain combines TRBV12-5 with TRBJ2-7; a weak D match, TRBD1 (6 bases). This CDR3 is built from 13 residues. Germline-derived CDR1 and CDR2 are LGHNT and FRNRAP. Trimming left V 2 bases short and J 7 bases short, with 12 bases between. The DNA of the CDR3 is TGTGCTAGTGGTTTGAACAGGGTTAAAGAGCAGTACTTC. The encoded protein is CASGLNRVKEQYF.